This TCR beta chain is from a study of Ad26.COV2.S vaccination and SARS-CoV-2 variants. Study at large: Ad26.COV2.S was injected intramuscularly once or twice, 56 days apart.

From germline, CDR1 is SEHNR and CDR2 FQNEAQ (reference sequence). CDR3 length equals 13 residues. Between the trimmed V and J ends, which lost 4 bases and 2 bases, there was a span of 9 bases. Regarding treatment: 15 to 20 received Ad26.COV2.S at low or high dose, single or two shots; several received placebo; per-sample allocation not given. Samples analyzed were those drawn on day 63 after the first vaccine or placebo injection. SARS-CoV-2 spike from the Wuhan strain was encoded by the vaccine, an Ad26 vector. Findings and limits, study-wide: Vaccine recipients surpassed placebo recipients in spike-specific TCR breadth.

Clones were sequenced by immunoSEQ multiplex PCR, and TCRdb holds only the in-frame ones, with some missing. This table has 300,000 to 350,000 clones, 85% to 90% appearing once. Worth noting for this clone: Its target is not known.

This TCR derives from a person aged 18-60 years who received the Ad26.COV2.S COVID-19 vaccine or a placebo. This chain connects TRBV7-9 to TRBJ2-7; D is ambiguous. Sequenced material: peripheral blood, taken in a trial of Ad26.COV2.S vaccine versus placebo. DNA of the CDR3: TGTGCCAGCAGCTCCCCCTCGACCTACGAGCAGTACTTC. Its translation: CASSSPSTYEQYF.